This T cell receptor (beta chain) was sequenced during a study of naive and memory T cell subsets. As for treatment: skin biopsy from PPD injection site in Mantoux-positive individual. An oligonucleotide containing a UMI was ligated to the 3' end of TCR cDNA. Skin biopsies came from PPD injection sites in Mantoux-positive individuals. Germline V gives CDR1 SGHRS, CDR2 YFSETQ. This CDR3 is 13 amino acids long. V was shortened by 4 bases and J by 3 bases, with 10 bases between the two germline ends. Amplification of ligated cDNA took four PCR rounds with SP2 and nested alpha and beta constant primers. TCRdb re-analysed the UMI-ligation and nested PCR reads in MiXCR, keeping a single row per CDR3 protein. The sample has tens of thousands of distinct CDR3 sequences; 9.5% to 11% are singletons. This clonotype was recorded many times.

The receptor's source is an adult in good health. The chain recombines TRBV5-1 with TRBJ1-1; D ambiguous. Source: skin, taken from a tuberculin skin test site. The CDR3 reads CASSKGLDTEAFF. The CDR3 nucleotides read TGCGCCAGCAGCAAAGGGTTGGACACTGAAGCTTTCTTT.